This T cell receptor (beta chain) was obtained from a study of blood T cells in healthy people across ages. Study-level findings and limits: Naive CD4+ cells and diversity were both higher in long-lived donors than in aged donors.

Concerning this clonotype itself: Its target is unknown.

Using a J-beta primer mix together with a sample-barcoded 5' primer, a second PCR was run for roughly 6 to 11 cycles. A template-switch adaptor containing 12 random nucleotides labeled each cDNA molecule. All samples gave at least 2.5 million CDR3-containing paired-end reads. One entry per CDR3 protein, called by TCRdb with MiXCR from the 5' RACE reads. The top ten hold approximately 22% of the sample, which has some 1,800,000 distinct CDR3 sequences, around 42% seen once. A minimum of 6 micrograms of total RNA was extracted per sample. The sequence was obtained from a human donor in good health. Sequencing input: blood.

In DNA, the CDR3 is TGTGCCAGCAGCATCGGGTCGGGAATGGCGACGCAGTATTTT. This encodes CASSIGSGMATQYF. This chain connects TRBV7-9 to TRBJ2-3; possibly TRBD2 for D (5 bases). Trimming took off 5 bases at V and 9 bases at J, with 18 bases between the two ends. Germline V gives CDR1 SEHNR, CDR2 FQNEAQ (reference sequence). The CDR3 consists of 14 residues. The variable domain in full, with the rest retrieved from reference TRBV7-9 and TRBJ2-3, is DTGVSQNPRHKITKRGQNVTFRCDPISEHNRLYWYRQTLGQGPEFLTYFQNEAQLEKSRLLSDRFSAERPKGSFSTLEIQRTEQGDSAMYLCASSIGSGMATQYFGPGTRLTVL.